A single sample is the source of the 3 T cell receptor beta chains below, sequenced in a study of blood T cell repertoires in COVID-19. Assay used: immunoSEQ multiplex PCR; TCRdb lists only in-frame clones, some missing. The sample yields roughly 200,000 clones, around 90% seen once. The sequencing input was PBMCs or T cells enriched from blood (not recorded which). The receptors were gathered from a woman aged 25 to 39 who had recovered from COVID-19.

This clone came up once. The chain employs TRBV2 and TRBJ1-1, with D perhaps TRBD1 (5 bases). The CDR3 length is 15 residues. V gave up 0 bases and J gave up 0 bases, with 8 bases separating them. CDR1 and CDR2 from the germline V gene are SNHLY and FYNNEI. The CDR3 reads CASSEAGQMNTEAFF. DNA of the CDR3: TGTGCCAGCAGTGAAGCGGGGCAGATGAACACTGAAGCTTTCTTT. The full variable domain, with the rest looked up from reference TRBV2 and TRBJ1-1, is EPEVTQTPSHQVTQMGQEVILRCVPISNHLYFYWYRQILGQKVEFLVSFYNNEISEKSEIFDDQFSVERPDGSNFTLKIRSTKLEDSAMYFCASSEAGQMNTEAFFGQGTRLTVV.

The J gene is TRBJ1-4, the V gene TRBV2, with D tentatively TRBD1 (5 bases). This CDR3 spans 16 amino acids. Trimming stripped 3 bases from V and 0 bases from J, with 11 bases between. Per the germline V gene, CDR1 is SNHLY and CDR2 is FYNNEI. CDR3 loop: CASSEIGGATNEKLFF. The CDR3 DNA follows: TGTGCCAGCAGTGAGATTGGGGGGGCAACTAATGAAAAACTGTTTTTT.

The chain combines TRBV19 with TRBJ2-1, with 10 bases aligning to TRBD2. Germline V gene data show CDR1 as LNHDA and CDR2 as SQIVND (reference sequence). V lost 1 base and J lost 7; bases outside the gene matches: 7. The CDR3 is 16 amino acids. DNA of the CDR3: TGTGCCAGTAGTATAGCGGGCCAGCGGGGGGGGAATGAGCAGTTCTTC. It translates to CASSIAGQRGGNEQFF.